This is a list of T cell receptor beta chains from one sample in a study of CD8+ T cells in alopecia areata. Sequencing used immunoSEQ multiplex PCR; TCRdb keeps in-frame clones, though not all of them. This sample has approximately 190,000 clones, with roughly 50% found just once. Sequenced material: CD4+ T cells sorted from blood, taken at week 24, from a patient treated with tofacitinib. These receptor sequences come from a human donor with alopecia areata. CDR3s include the opening cysteine and the closing phenylalanine or tryptophan. A D gene is named only where the DNA matches it firmly. Clone size appears in some rows only: once, few, many, or a class for an expanded clone.

j_call | cdr3_length | clone_size | v_call | d_call | cdr3_aa | cdr3_nt
TRBJ2-7 | 12 | once | TRBV2 | . | CASTLASYEQYF | TGTGCCAGCACCCTAGCATCCTACGAGCAGTACTTC
TRBJ2-3 | 13 | . | TRBV9 | . | CASSVGGPDTQYF | TGTGCCAGCAGCGTAGGTGGGCCAGATACGCAGTATTTT
TRBJ2-3 | 16 | . | TRBV7-9 | TRBD2 | CASSLSGAGGKDTQYF | TGTGCCAGCAGCTTAAGCGGAGCGGGAGGGAAAGATACGCAGTATTTT
TRBJ2-3 | 12 | . | TRBV10-3 | . | CAIGGATDTQYF | TGTGCCATCGGCGGGGCCACAGATACGCAGTATTTT
TRBJ2-1 | 15 | . | TRBV9 | TRBD1 | CASSTDRGHRELQFF | TGTGCCAGCAGCACGGACAGGGGCCACAGGGAGCTGCAGTTCTTC
TRBJ1-1 | 15 | . | TRBV9 | . | CASSNTGWGDTEAFF | TGTGCCAGCAGCAACACAGGTTGGGGGGACACTGAAGCTTTCTTT
TRBJ1-5 | 13 | . | TRBV5-1 | . | CASSLEQGQPQHF | TGCGCCAGCAGCTTGGAACAGGGCCAGCCCCAGCATTTT
TRBJ2-3 | 14 | . | TRBV2 | . | CASSVSGTTDTQYF | TGTGCCAGCAGTGTCTCCGGAACTACAGATACGCAGTATTTT
TRBJ2-1 | 16 | few | TRBV4-1 | TRBD2 | CASSQEGLAGRNEQFF | TGCGCCAGCAGCCAAGAGGGGCTAGCGGGAAGAAATGAGCAGTTCTTC
TRBJ1-6 | 15 | . | TRBV7-2 | TRBD1 | CASSLDRAGNSPLHF | TGTGCCAGCAGCCTCGACAGGGCGGGGAATTCACCCCTCCACTTT
TRBJ2-7 | 12 | few | TRBV5-5 | . | CASSLRLGEQYF | TGTGCCAGCAGCTTAAGACTTGGCGAGCAGTACTTC
TRBJ2-1 | 15 | . | TRBV5-4 | TRBD2 | CASSLKRGEINEQFF | TGTGCCAGCAGTCTGAAGCGGGGGGAAATCAATGAGCAGTTCTTC
TRBJ2-7 | 12 | . | TRBV30 | . | CAWSVRGVSFSF | TGTGCCTGGAGTGTACGAGGGGTCTCCTTTAGCTTC
TRBJ2-4 | 14 | . | TRBV5-4 | . | CASSLGQNKNIQYF | TGTGCCAGCAGCTTGGGGCAGAACAAAAACATTCAGTACTTC
TRBJ1-1 | 11 | . | TRBV10-3 | . | CAMPENTEAFF | TGTGCCATGCCAGAAAACACTGAAGCTTTCTTT
TRBJ2-7 | 14 | . | TRBV5-1 | TRBD1 | CASSPGQDHYEQYF | TGCGCCAGCAGCCCGGGACAGGACCACTACGAGCAGTACTTC
TRBJ1-5 | 16 | . | TRBV15 | . | CATSREEGVSNQPQHF | TGTGCCACCAGCAGAGAAGAGGGGGTAAGCAATCAGCCCCAGCATTTT
TRBJ2-7 | 12 | . | TRBV30 | . | CAWSHRGGEQYF | TGTGCCTGGAGTCACAGGGGGGGCGAGCAGTACTTC
TRBJ2-3 | 16 | few | TRBV11-1 | . | CASSGYSRVPTDTQYF | TGTGCCAGCAGCGGATACAGCAGGGTTCCGACAGATACGCAGTATTTT
TRBJ2-5 | 19 | . | TRBV5-6 | TRBD1 | CASSLAIGQGASESETQYF | TGTGCCAGCAGCTTGGCCATTGGACAGGGGGCCAGTGAATCCGAGACCCAGTACTTC
TRBJ2-3 | 16 | . | TRBV5-1 | TRBD2 | CASSPSRSGGADTQYF | TGCGCCAGCAGCCCGTCGAGGAGCGGGGGGGCAGATACGCAGTATTTT
TRBJ2-3 | 15 | . | TRBV6-1 | TRBD2 | CASRVAGAATDTQYF | TGTGCCAGCAGGGTAGCGGGAGCTGCAACAGATACGCAGTATTTT
TRBJ1-5 | 14 | . | TRBV2 | . | CASSPDRFNQPQHF | TGTGCCAGCAGTCCCGACAGGTTCAATCAGCCCCAGCATTTT
TRBJ1-1 | 14 | . | TRBV27 | . | CASSFRRESTEAFF | TGTGCCAGCAGTTTCAGACGGGAATCAACTGAAGCTTTCTTT
TRBJ2-3 | 11 | . | TRBV4-3 | . | CASSQTDTQYF | TGCGCCAGCAGCCAGACAGATACGCAGTATTTT
TRBJ2-3 | 14 | once | TRBV5-1 | . | CASSTVTGADTQYF | TGCGCCAGCAGCACGGTTACGGGGGCAGATACGCAGTATTTT
TRBJ2-5 | 14 | . | TRBV4-1 | . | CASSAGPMSETQYF | TGCGCCAGCAGCGCCGGCCCTATGAGCGAGACCCAGTACTTC
TRBJ1-5 | 14 | once | TRBV19 | . | CASNPEGRNQPQHF | TGTGCCAGTAACCCCGAGGGCAGGAATCAGCCCCAGCATTTT
TRBJ1-2 | 13 | few | TRBV5-6 | . | CASSSQAHYGYTF | TGTGCCAGCAGCTCACAGGCTCACTATGGCTACACCTTC
TRBJ1-2 | 14 | few | TRBV4-3 | . | CASSQDLGLEGYTF | TGCGCCAGCAGCCAAGATTTAGGCTTGGAGGGCTACACCTTC
TRBJ1-5 | 14 | few | TRBV29-1 | . | CSVATGNQNQPQHF | TGCAGCGTTGCGACCGGGAACCAAAATCAGCCCCAGCATTTT
TRBJ1-2 | 15 | . | TRBV30 | . | CAWRMTVSGSYGYTF | TGTGCCTGGAGAATGACGGTCTCTGGGTCCTATGGCTACACCTTC
TRBJ2-1 | 16 | once | TRBV9 | TRBD1 | CASSGSGTGLYNEQFF | TGTGCCAGCAGCGGATCCGGGACAGGCCTTTACAATGAGCAGTTCTTC
TRBJ1-5 | 14 | once | TRBV30 | . | CAWSVLVGEQPQHF | TGTGCCTGGAGTGTACTTGTAGGGGAACAGCCCCAGCATTTT
TRBJ2-1 | 16 | . | TRBV9 | . | CASSVMGDETYNEQFF | TGTGCCAGCAGCGTTATGGGAGACGAGACCTACAATGAGCAGTTCTTC
TRBJ1-3 | 15 | once | TRBV5-4 | . | CAGSLGDGVGNTIYF | TGTGCCGGCAGCTTGGGGGATGGAGTTGGAAACACCATATATTTT
TRBJ2-7 | 13 | . | TRBV6-1 | . | CASSDPGTYEQYF | TGTGCCAGCAGTGACCCGGGTACCTACGAGCAGTACTTC
TRBJ1-5 | 17 | . | TRBV4-1 | . | CASSHADGGGGGQPQHF | TGCGCCAGCAGCCATGCTGACGGAGGGGGTGGCGGACAGCCCCAGCATTTT
TRBJ2-5 | 13 | . | TRBV15 | TRBD2 | CATRLAGLETQYF | TGTGCCACCCGCCTAGCGGGACTAGAGACCCAGTACTTC
TRBJ2-5 | 13 | few | TRBV10-2 | TRBD1 | CASSPGQGLTQYF | TGCGCCAGCAGCCCGGGACAGGGGCTTACCCAGTACTTC
TRBJ1-4 | 16 | few | TRBV30 | TRBD1 | CAWSVHVRGHPGKLFF | TGTGCCTGGAGTGTACACGTCAGGGGGCATCCCGGAAAACTGTTTTTT
TRBJ2-1 | 15 | . | TRBV30 | . | CAWNPGLDPYNEQFF | TGTGCCTGGAACCCGGGACTCGATCCTTACAATGAGCAGTTCTTC
TRBJ2-5 | 15 | few | TRBV5-1 | . | CASSLARGYQETQYF | TGCGCCAGCAGCTTGGCCAGGGGCTACCAAGAGACCCAGTACTTC
TRBJ2-5 | 14 | . | TRBV7-7 | . | CASSLVSGVETQYF | TGTGCCAGCAGCTTGGTCTCAGGGGTTGAGACCCAGTACTTC
TRBJ1-1 | 13 | few | TRBV19 | . | CASSIWTDTEAFF | TGTGCCAGTAGTATCTGGACAGACACTGAAGCTTTCTTT
TRBJ1-1 | 16 | . | TRBV10-3 | . | CAISDFREGGNTEAFF | TGTGCCATCAGTGATTTCAGGGAAGGAGGGAACACTGAAGCTTTCTTT